Below, 11 T cell receptor beta chains from the same sample are listed, as sequenced in a study of Ad26.COV2.S vaccination and SARS-CoV-2 variants. Some clones are missing from TCRdb's copy, which holds only in-frame ones; the method was immunoSEQ multiplex PCR. The repertoire has 300,000 to 500,000 clones, 70% to 90% of them found once; the top ten carry more than 3%. Treatment here: over 15 received Ad26.COV2.S at low or high dose, single or two shots; 5 received placebo; per-sample allocation not given. Sampling occurred on day 63 after the first vaccine or placebo injection. The specimen comprised peripheral blood, sampled in a trial of Ad26.COV2.S vaccine versus placebo. These receptors were collected from a person aged 18-65 years who received the Ad26.COV2.S COVID-19 vaccine or a placebo.

J is TRBJ1-4 and V is TRBV29-1, with D uncertain. Looked up from germline, CDR1 is SQVTM and CDR2 is ANQGSEA. The CDR3 loop spans 14 amino acids. The V end was cut by 6 bases, the J end by 0 bases, with 11 bases between. The CDR3 sequence is CSVIIPATNEKLFF. The CDR3 DNA follows: TGCAGCGTCATCATACCGGCAACTAATGAAAAACTGTTTTTT.

This clone showed up just once. This chain joins TRBV7-9 and TRBJ2-5; D might be TRBD1 (5 bases). Germline CDR1 reads SEHNR; CDR2 reads FQNEAQ (reference sequence). This CDR3 has 16 amino acids. V lost 3 bases to trimming and J lost 5 bases, with 19 bases between them. Here the CDR3 DNA reads TGTGCCAGCAGCTTTCCCCAGGGATGGGATACGGAGACCCAGTACTTC. Amino acid sequence: CASSFPQGWDTETQYF.

This chain uses TRBV6-2 or TRBV6-3 with TRBJ1-3; D is undetermined. V dropped 4 bases and J dropped 0 bases, with 13 bases sitting between them. CDR1 MNHEY and CDR2 SVGEGT come from the germline V gene. This CDR3 contains 16 residues. CDR3 DNA: TGTGCCAGCAGTTCACCGGACCGCATCTCTGGAAACACCATATATTTT. It codes for CASSSPDRISGNTIYF.

CDR3 region: CASRFATGQSYEQYF. Here the CDR3 DNA reads TGTGCCAGCAGATTTGCTACGGGACAGAGCTACGAGCAGTACTTC. The rearrangement links TRBV7-2 to TRBJ2-7; 7 bases are shared with TRBD1. The germline V gene has CDR1 SGHTA and CDR2 FQGNSA. V lost 6 bases and J lost 3; bases outside the gene matches: 11. The CDR3 extends over 15 amino acids.

The V gene is TRBV5-4, the J gene TRBJ1-1; tentative D call: TRBD1 (5 bases). Germline V gene sequence: CDR1 SGHNT, CDR2 YYREEE (reference sequence). The CDR3 totals 14 residues. The V end was cut by 7 bases, the J end by 5 bases, with 18 bases between. The CDR3 region is CASSPAGRDTEAFF. The DNA of the CDR3 is TGTGCCAGCTCCCCCGCAGGGCGGGATACTGAAGCTTTCTTT.

This chain uses TRBV4-3 with TRBJ2-3; 11 nucleotides align to TRBD2. Germline lookup yields CDR1 LGHNA and CDR2 YSLEER. There are 20 residues in the CDR3. V dropped 2 bases and J dropped 0; count of bases not matched to a gene: 13. In nucleotides, the CDR3 is TGCGCCAGCAGCCAACAATCAAGGGAACTAGCGGGGGCCAGCACAGATACGCAGTATTTT. Protein sequence: CASSQQSRELAGASTDTQYF.

This clone was observed a handful of times. V usage is TRBV2 and J usage is TRBJ1-3; D remains unclear. From germline, CDR1 is SNHLY and CDR2 FYNNEI. V lost 7 bases and J 0 bases, leaving 4 bases between the germline ends. The CDR3 consists of 12 residues. CDR3 sequence: CASTRSGNTIYF. In DNA form, the CDR3 reads TGTGCCAGCACCCGCTCTGGAAACACCATATATTTT.

This clone was recorded once. V usage is TRBV7-2 and J usage is TRBJ2-5; D uncertain. Germline CDR1 SGHTA, CDR2 FQGNSA. The CDR3 is 13 residues long. V was trimmed by 3 bases and J by 4 bases, leaving 9 bases between them. The CDR3, as DNA: TGTGCCAGCAGCTTTGACCCGCTAGAGACCCAGTACTTC. This sequence encodes CASSFDPLETQYF.

V usage is TRBV10-3 and J usage is TRBJ1-3; a possible D gene is TRBD1 (5 bases). This CDR3 spans 14 amino acids. The V gene lost 6 bases and the J gene lost 0 bases, with 9 bases spanning the gap. Germline V CDR1 and CDR2: ENHRY, SYGVKD. The CDR3 coding sequence is TGTGCCATCAGCGGGACTACCTCTGGAAACACCATATATTTT. Translating gives CAISGTTSGNTIYF.

The CDR3 DNA reads as TGTGCCACCAGCGCTTCTAGCGGGGGGGCCCCCGGGGAGCTGTTTTTT. Amino acids: CATSASSGGAPGELFF. The chain couples TRBV15 to TRBJ2-2, with 12 positions matching TRBD2. With 5 bases clipped from V and 6 bases from J, the junction kept 7 bases outside the gene matches. CDR1 and CDR2 (germline): LNHNV, YYDKDF (reference sequence). This CDR3 contains 16 residues.

This CDR3 reads CASSFTGEDYGYTF. In nucleotides, the CDR3 is TGTGCCAGCAGCTTTACAGGGGAAGACTATGGCTACACCTTC. V is TRBV7-9 and J is TRBJ1-2, with 7 bases lining up with TRBD1. This CDR3 contains 14 residues. Germline CDR1 SEHNR, CDR2 FQNEAQ (reference sequence). Losses at the gene ends were 3 bases for V and 3 bases for J; bases not matched to a gene: 4.